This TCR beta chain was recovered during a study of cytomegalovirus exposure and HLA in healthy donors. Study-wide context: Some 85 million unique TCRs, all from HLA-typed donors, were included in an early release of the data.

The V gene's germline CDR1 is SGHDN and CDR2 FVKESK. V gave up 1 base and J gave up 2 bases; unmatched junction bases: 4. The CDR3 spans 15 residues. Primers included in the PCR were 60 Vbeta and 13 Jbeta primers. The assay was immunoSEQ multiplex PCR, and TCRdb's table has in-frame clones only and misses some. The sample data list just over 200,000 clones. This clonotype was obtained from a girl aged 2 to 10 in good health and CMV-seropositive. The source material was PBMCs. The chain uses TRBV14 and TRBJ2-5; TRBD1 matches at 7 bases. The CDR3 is CASSQVGRGQETQYF. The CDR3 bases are TGTGCCAGCAGCCAAGTTGGCAGGGGGCAAGAGACCCAGTACTTC.